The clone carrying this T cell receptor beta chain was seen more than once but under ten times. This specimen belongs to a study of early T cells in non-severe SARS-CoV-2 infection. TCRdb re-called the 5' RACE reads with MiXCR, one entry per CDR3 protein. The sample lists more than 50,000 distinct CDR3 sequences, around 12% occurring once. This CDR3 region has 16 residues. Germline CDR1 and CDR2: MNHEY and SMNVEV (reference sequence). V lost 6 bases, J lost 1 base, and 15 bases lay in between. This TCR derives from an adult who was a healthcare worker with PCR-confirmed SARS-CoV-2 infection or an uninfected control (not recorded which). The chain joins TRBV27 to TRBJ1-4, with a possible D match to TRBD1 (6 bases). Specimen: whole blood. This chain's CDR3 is CASRPEGGQTNEKLFF. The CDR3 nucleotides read TGTGCCAGCAGGCCTGAGGGGGGACAAACTAATGAAAAACTGTTTTTT.